This T cell receptor (beta chain) was found in a study of T-cell reconstitution after alpha-beta-depleted transplantation in children. Study-wide results and limits: Certain patients had high TCRbeta diversity at day 60, and it came from recipient T cells and thymic progenitors that survived. Hyperexpanded clones declined; after one year, newly produced T cells mostly supplied diversity.

Unique molecular identifiers were used in preparing the TCRbeta library. TCRdb reanalysed the PCR reads using MiXCR and keeps one entry per CDR3 protein. The sample lists some 150,000 distinct CDR3 sequences; about 8.8% were seen once. Unmatched junction bases numbered 6, after V lost 6 bases and J lost 2 bases. Germline V gene data show CDR1 as DFQATT and CDR2 as SNEGSKA (reference sequence). The CDR3 has 14 residues. This clonotype was seen at least ten times. No antigen is known for it. The material sequenced was PBMCs, mostly from graft donor cells, taken 180 days after TCRalphabeta/CD19-depleted stem cell transplant. The V call is TRBV20-1, the J call TRBJ2-1, with TRBD2 identical over 8 bases. This clonotype was sampled from a female patient between 2 and 15 years old who had a stem cell transplant for congenital amegakaryocytic thrombocytopenia, so the T cells may come from the graft donor. The DNA of the CDR3 is TGCAGTGCCAAGCGGGAGAGGGCCTACAATGAGCAGTTCTTC. It is translated as CSAKRERAYNEQFF.